This T cell receptor beta chain stems from a study of T cells in Graves' hyperthyroidism and ophthalmopathy. Study outcomes and limitations: Ophthalmopathy was predicted by the model a median of roughly 6.6 months ahead of onset. A model built on 13 V-J features separated ophthalmopathy from stable hyperthyroidism.

There were TCR beta CDR3 regions amplified from RNA transcripts. The HTBI set primed first-round TCR CDR3 RT-PCR. TCRdb re-derived calls from the multiplex PCR reads in MiXCR, one entry per CDR3 protein. The table has 45,000 to 55,000 distinct CDR3 sequences, approximately 53% seen once. Comment on this clonotype: The antigen is undetermined.

There are 14 residues in the CDR3. CDR1 SQVTM and CDR2 ANQGSEA come from the germline V gene. The V and J ends lost 5 bases and 0 bases respectively, with 10 bases between them. The TCR originated in a man aged 18 to 29 with Graves' hyperthyroidism. Sequencing was done on a sample of peripheral blood or thyroid tissue (not recorded which). The chain joins TRBV29-1 to TRBJ2-2, with D maybe TRBD1 (5 bases). The CDR3 DNA sequence: TGCAGCGTTTTAAGGACAACGAACACCGGGGAGCTGTTTTTT. Translation: CSVLRTTNTGELFF.